The present entry profiles one T cell receptor beta chain with its context. The antigen remains unidentified. Cultured CD4+ T cells had their DNA profiled by the Oncomine TCR Beta short-read assay. TCRdb re-analysed the PCR reads in MiXCR, keeping a single row per CDR3 protein. The sample lists some 25,000 distinct CDR3 sequences, about 52% occurring once. These data originate in a study of vaccination and CD4 T cells after COVID-19. Overall study results and limits: Rising from approximately 21 to 40, the median of SARS-CoV-2-reactive clonotypes did not change significantly. Vaccine-specific clones numbering 304 of 307 showed spike mono-reactivity in convalescent patients.

Treatment specified: roughly 11-day PBMC culture with coronavirus spike peptide pools or control peptides (ViraFEST assay). The CDR3 sequence is 14 residues long. V was clipped by 3 bases and J by 6 bases, with 12 bases between them. Germline V gene data show CDR1 as SNHLY and CDR2 as FYNNEI. The TCR originated in a human donor who had recovered from COVID-19. V usage is TRBV2 and J usage is TRBJ1-5; no definite D call. The sample taken for sequencing was CD4+ T cells from blood, cultured in vitro. CDR3 nucleotides: TGTGCCAGCAGTGACGTGGCAGTAGGTCAGCCCCAGCATTTT. Translating it yields CASSDVAVGQPQHF.